The 10 T cell receptor beta chains presented below share a single source sample, sequenced in a study of response to subunit inactivated influenza vaccine. TCRdb used MiXCR to reprocess the RT-PCR reads, holding one entry per CDR3 protein. The sample holds 400,000 to 550,000 distinct CDR3 sequences, over 25% seen once. This sample comprised CD4+ T cells sorted from PBMCs, obtained about 5 days after vaccination. The receptors stem from a man aged 45-65 years who received an inactivated influenza vaccine.

The V gene is TRBV3-1, the J gene TRBJ2-5; 10 positions agree with TRBD2. CDR3 length equals 16 residues. Looked up from germline, CDR1 is LGHDT and CDR2 is YNNKEL (reference sequence). Trimming took 4 bases from V and 5 from J; bases not matched to a gene: 10. The CDR3 loop reads CASSLLVAGGFETQYF. The CDR3, as DNA: TGTGCCAGCAGCCTACTGGTAGCGGGGGGTTTTGAGACCCAGTACTTC.

This clonotype appeared a few times. The chain joins TRBV29-1 to TRBJ2-3; D not resolved. The V end was cut by 3 bases, the J end by 4 bases, with 5 bases between. This CDR3 contains 11 residues. Germline CDR1 reads SQVTM; CDR2 reads ANQGSEA. The CDR3 region has the DNA TGCAGCGTTGACATTGCAGATACGCAGTATTTT. Protein sequence: CSVDIADTQYF.

This clonotype was seen a handful of times. The V gene is TRBV15, the J gene TRBJ2-1, with a tentative D call TRBD1 (5 bases). The CDR3 extends over 15 amino acids. CDR1 and CDR2 from the germline V gene are LNHNV and YYDKDF (reference sequence). Trimming pared 0 bases from V and 6 bases from J, leaving 12 bases between. The CDR3 nucleotides are TGTGCCACCAGCAGAGATGGCAAGGGGCCCAATGAGCAGTTCTTC. Translating gives CATSRDGKGPNEQFF.

This rearrangement joins TRBV20-1 to TRBJ2-3; TRBD2 aligns across 8 bases. V lost 1 base, J lost 4 bases, and 13 bases stayed unmatched. The CDR3 contains 17 residues. Looked up from germline, CDR1 is DFQATT and CDR2 is SNEGSKA (reference sequence). The CDR3 region has the DNA TGCAGTGCTAGAGTCCCTAGCGGGTCCTCCGGGGCAGATACGCAGTATTTT. It translates to CSARVPSGSSGADTQYF.

This sequence joins TRBV28 and TRBJ2-7; D is tentatively TRBD1 or TRBD2 (5 bases each). With 6 bases removed from V and 4 bases from J, the gap between germline ends came to 22 bases. The germline V gene has CDR1 MDHEN and CDR2 SYDVKM. The CDR3 is 16 residues long. The CDR3 nucleotides read TGTGCCAGCAGCACAGCCGGGGCCACTGGTGGATACGAGCAGTACTTC. Residues: CASSTAGATGGYEQYF.

CDR3 loop: CASSQVEEEKLFF. CDR3 DNA: TGCGCCAGCAGCCAAGTGGAGGAGGAAAAACTGTTTTTT. The chain links TRBV4-3 to TRBJ1-4; D not certain. Deletions cut 1 base from V and 8 bases from J, with 8 bases between. The germline CDR1 and CDR2 sequences are LGHNA and YSLEER. The CDR3 contains 13 residues.

The chain couples TRBV5-6 to TRBJ2-1; D is unclear. The germline V gene has CDR1 SGHDT and CDR2 YYEEEE. The CDR3 contains 15 residues. The germline V and J ends were trimmed by 2 bases and 5 bases, with 14 bases remaining between them. Here the CDR3 DNA reads TGTGCCAGCAGCTTCCGCGTTGCAATAAACAATGAGCAGTTCTTC. It is translated as CASSFRVAINNEQFF.

This clonotype occurred a few times. This chain uses TRBV5-1 with TRBJ2-1; TRBD2 aligns across 9 bases. Looked up from germline, CDR1 is SGHRS and CDR2 is YFSETQ. The CDR3 covers 17 residues. V shed 0 bases and J 2 bases; nucleotides not matched to a gene: 6. CDR3 in amino acids: CASSLEGLALAYNEQFF. Written as DNA, the CDR3 is TGCGCCAGCAGCTTGGAGGGACTAGCCTTAGCCTACAATGAGCAGTTCTTC.

The chain couples TRBV20-1 to TRBJ2-7; 10 nucleotides line up with TRBD2. In germline, CDR1 is DFQATT, CDR2 SNEGSKA (reference sequence). V shed 3 bases, J shed 5 bases, and the junction held 7 bases outside the gene matches. This CDR3 has 14 residues. The CDR3: CSASELAGVDEQYF. The DNA of the CDR3 is TGCAGTGCTAGTGAGCTAGCGGGAGTTGACGAGCAGTACTTC.

The chain recombines TRBV3-1 with TRBJ1-2; 11 nucleotides match TRBD1. The V gene end was trimmed by 7 bases and the J gene end by 8 bases; junction bases not matched to a gene: 3. CDR3 length: 12 amino acids. CDR1 LGHDT and CDR2 YNNKEL come from the germline V gene (reference sequence). Here the CDR3 reads CASKGQGGGYTF. The CDR3 DNA is TGTGCCAGCAAGGGACAGGGGGGAGGCTACACCTTC.